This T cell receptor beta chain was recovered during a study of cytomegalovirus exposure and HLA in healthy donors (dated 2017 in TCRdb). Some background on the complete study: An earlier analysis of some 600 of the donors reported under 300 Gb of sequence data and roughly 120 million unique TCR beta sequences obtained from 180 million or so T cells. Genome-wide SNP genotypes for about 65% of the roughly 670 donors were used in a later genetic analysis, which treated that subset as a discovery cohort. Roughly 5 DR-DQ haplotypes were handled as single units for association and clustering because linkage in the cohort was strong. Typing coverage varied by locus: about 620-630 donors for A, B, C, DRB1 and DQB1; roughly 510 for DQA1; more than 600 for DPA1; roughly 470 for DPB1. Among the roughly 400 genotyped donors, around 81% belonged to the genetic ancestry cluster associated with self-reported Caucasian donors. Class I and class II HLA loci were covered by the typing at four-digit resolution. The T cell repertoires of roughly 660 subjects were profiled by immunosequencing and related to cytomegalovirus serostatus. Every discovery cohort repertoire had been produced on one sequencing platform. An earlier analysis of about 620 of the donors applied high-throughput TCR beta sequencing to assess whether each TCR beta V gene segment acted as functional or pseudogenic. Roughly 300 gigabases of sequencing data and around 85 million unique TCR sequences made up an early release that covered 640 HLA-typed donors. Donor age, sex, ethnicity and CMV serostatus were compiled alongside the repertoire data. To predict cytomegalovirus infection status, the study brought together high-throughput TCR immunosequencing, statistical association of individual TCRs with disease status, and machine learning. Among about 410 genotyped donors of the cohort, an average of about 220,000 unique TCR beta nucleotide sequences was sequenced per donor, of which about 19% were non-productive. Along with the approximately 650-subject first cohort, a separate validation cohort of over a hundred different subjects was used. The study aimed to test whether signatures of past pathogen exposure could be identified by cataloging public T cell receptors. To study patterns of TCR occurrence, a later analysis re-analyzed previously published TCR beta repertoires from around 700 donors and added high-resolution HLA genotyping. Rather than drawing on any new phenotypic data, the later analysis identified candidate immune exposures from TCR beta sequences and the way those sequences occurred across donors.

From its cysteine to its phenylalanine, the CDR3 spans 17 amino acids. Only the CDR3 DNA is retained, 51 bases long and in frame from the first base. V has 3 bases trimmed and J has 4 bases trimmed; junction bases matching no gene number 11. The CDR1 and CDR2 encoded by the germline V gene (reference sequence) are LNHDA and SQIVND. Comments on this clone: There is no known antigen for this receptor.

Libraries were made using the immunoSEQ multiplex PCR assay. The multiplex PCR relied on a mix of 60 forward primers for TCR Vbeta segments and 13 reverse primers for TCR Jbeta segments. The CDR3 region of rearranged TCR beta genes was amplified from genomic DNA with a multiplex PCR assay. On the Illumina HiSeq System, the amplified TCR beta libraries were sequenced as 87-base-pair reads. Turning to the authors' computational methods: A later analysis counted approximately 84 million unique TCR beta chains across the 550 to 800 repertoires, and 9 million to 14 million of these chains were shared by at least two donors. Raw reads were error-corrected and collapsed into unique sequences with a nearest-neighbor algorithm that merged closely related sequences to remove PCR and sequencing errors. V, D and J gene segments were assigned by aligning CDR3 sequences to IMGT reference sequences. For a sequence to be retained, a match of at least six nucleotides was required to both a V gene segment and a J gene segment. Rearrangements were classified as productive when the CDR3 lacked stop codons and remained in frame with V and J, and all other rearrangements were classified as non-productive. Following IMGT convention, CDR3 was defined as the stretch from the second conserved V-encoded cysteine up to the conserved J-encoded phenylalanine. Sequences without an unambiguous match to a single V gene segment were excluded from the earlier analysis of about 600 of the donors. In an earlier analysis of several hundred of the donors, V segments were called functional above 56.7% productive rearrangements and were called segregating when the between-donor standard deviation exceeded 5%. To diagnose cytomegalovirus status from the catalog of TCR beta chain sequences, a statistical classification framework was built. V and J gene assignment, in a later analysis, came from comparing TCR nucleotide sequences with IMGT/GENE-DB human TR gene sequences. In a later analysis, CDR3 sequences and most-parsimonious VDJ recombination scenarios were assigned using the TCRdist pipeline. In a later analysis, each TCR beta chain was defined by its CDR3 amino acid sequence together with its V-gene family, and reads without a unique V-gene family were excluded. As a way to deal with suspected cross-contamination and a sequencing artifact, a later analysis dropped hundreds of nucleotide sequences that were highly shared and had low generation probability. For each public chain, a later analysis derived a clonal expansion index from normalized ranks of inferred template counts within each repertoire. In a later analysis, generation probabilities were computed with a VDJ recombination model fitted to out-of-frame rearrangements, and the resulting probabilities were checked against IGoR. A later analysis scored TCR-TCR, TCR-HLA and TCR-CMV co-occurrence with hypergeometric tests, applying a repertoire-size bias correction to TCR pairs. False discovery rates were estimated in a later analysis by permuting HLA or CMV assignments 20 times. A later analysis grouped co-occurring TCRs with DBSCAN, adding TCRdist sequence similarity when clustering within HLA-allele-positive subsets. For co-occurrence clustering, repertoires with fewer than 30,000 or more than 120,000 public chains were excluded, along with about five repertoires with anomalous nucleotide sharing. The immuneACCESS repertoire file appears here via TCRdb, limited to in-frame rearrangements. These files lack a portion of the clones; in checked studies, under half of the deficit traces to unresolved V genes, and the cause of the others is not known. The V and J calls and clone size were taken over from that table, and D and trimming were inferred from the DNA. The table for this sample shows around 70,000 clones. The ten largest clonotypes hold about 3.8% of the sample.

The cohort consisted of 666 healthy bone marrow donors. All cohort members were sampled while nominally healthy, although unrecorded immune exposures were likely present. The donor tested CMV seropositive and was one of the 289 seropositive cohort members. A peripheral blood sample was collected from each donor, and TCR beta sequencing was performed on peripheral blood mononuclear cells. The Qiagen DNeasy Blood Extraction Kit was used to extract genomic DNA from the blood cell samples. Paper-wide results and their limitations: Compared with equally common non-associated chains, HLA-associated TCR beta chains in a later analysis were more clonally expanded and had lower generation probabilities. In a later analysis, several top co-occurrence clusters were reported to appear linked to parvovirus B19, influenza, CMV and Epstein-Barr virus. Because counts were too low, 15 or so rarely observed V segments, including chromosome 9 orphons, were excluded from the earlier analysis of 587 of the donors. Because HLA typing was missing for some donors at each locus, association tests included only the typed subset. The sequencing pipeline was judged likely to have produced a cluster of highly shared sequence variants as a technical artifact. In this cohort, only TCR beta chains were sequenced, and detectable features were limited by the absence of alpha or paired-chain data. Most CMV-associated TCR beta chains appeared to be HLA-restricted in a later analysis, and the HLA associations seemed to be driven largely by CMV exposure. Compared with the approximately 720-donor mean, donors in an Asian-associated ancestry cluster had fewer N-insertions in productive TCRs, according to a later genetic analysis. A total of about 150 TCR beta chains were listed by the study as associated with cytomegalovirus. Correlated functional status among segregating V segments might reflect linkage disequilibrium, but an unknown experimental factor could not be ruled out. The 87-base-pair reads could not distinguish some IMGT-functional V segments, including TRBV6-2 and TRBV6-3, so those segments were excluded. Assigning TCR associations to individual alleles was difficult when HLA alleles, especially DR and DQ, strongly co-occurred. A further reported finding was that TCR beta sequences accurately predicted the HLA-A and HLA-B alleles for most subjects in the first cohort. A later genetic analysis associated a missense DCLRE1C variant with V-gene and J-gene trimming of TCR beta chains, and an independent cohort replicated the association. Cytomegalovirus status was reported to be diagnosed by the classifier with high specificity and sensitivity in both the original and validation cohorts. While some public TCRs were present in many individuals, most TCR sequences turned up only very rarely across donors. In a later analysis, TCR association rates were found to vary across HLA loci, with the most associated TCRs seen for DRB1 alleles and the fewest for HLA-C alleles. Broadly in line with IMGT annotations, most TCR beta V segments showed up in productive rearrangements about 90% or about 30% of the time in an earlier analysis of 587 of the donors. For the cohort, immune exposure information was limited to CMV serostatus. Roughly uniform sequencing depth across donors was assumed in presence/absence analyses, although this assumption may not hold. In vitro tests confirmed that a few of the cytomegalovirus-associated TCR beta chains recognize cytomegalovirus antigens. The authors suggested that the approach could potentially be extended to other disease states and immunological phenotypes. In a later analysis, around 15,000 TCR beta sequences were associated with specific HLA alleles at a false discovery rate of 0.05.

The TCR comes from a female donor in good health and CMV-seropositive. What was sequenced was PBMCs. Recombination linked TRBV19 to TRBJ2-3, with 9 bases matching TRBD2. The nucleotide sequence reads TGTGCCAGTAGTATGGCCGGTAGGGGACTAGCAGCAGATACGCAGTATTTT. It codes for CASSMAGRGLAADTQYF.